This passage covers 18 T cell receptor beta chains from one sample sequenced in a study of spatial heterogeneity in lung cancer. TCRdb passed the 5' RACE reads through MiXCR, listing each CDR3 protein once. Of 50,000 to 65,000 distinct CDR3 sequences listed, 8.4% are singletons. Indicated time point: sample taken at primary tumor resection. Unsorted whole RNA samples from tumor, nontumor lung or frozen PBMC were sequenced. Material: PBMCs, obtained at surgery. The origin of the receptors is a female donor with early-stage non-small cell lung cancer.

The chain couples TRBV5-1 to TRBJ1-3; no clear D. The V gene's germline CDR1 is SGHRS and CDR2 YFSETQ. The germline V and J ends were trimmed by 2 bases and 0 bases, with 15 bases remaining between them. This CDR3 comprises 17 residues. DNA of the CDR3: TGCGCCAGCAGCTTAACCCAACAGTCCAACTCTGGAAACACCATATATTTT. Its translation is CASSLTQQSNSGNTIYF. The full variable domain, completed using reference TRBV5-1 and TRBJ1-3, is KAGVTQTPRYLIKTRGQQVTLSCSPISGHRSVSWYQQTPGQGLQFLFEYFSETQRNKGNFPGRFSGRQFSNSRSEMNVSTLELGDSALYLCASSLTQQSNSGNTIYFGEGSWLTVV.

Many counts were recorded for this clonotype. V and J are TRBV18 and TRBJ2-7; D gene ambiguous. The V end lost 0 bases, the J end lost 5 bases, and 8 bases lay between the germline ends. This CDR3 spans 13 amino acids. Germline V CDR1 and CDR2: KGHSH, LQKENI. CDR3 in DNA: TGTGCCAGCTCACCACCTTCAAAGGACGAGCAGTACGTC. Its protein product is CASSPPSKDEQYV.

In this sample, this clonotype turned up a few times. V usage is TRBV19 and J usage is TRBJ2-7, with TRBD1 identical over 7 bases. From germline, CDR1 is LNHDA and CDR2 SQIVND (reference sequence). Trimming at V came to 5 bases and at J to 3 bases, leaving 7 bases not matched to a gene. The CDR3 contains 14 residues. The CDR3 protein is CASSWPGGFYEQYF. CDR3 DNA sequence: TGTGCCAGTAGTTGGCCAGGGGGATTCTACGAGCAGTACTTC.

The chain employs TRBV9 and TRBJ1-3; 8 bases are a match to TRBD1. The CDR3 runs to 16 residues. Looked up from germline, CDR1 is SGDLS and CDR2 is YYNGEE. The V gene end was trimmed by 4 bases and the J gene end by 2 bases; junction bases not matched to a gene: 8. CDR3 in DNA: TGTGCCAGCAGCCCCTCCCTGGACAGGGCTGGAAACACCATATATTTT. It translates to CASSPSLDRAGNTIYF.

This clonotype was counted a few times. CDR3 sequence reads: CASSPPGQGGETQYF. The CDR3 DNA is TGTGCCAGCAGCCCGCCCGGACAGGGGGGGGAGACCCAGTACTTC. The chain carries TRBV7-9 and TRBJ2-5, with 10 bases identical to TRBD1. The junction had 8 bases not matched to a gene; V was cut back by 5 bases and J by 5 bases. Germline CDR1 reads SEHNR; CDR2 reads FQNEAQ (reference sequence). The CDR3 loop spans 15 amino acids.

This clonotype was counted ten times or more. The CDR3 DNA is TGTGCCAGCAGTGCGGGAGGGCCCACGGATACGCAGTATTTT. As protein: CASSAGGPTDTQYF. The gene calls are TRBV2 and TRBJ2-3, with 8 positions matching TRBD2. V shed 4 bases, J shed 6 bases, and the junction held 6 bases outside the gene matches. The germline CDR1 and CDR2 sequences are SNHLY and FYNNEI. The CDR3 is 14 residues long.

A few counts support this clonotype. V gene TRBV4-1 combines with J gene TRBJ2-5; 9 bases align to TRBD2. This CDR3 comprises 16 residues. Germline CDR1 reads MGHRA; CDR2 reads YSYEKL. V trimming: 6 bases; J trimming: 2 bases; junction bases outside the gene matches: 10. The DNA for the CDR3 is TGCGCCAGCAGTCTAACCGGGACTAGCTTACAAGAGACCCAGTACTTC. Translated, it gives CASSLTGTSLQETQYF.

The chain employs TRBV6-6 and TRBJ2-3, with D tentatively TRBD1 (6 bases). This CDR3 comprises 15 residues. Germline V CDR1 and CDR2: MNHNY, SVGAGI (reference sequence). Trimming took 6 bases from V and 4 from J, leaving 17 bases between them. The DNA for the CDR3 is TGTGCCAGCAGCCCCGGGACACACGGCGCAGATACGCAGTATTTT. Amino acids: CASSPGTHGADTQYF.

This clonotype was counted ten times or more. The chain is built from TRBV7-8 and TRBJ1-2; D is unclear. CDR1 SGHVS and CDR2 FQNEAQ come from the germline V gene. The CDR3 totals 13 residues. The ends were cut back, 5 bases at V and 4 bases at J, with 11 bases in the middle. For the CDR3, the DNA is TGTGCCAGCAGCCCTGGACGGTTCTATGGCTACACCTTC. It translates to CASSPGRFYGYTF. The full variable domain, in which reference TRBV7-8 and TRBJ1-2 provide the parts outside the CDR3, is GAGVSQSPRYKVAKRGQDVALRCDPISGHVSLFWYQQALGQGPEFLTYFQNEAQLDKSGLPSDRFFAERPEGSVSTLKIQRTQQEDSAVYLCASSPGRFYGYTFGSGTRLTVV.

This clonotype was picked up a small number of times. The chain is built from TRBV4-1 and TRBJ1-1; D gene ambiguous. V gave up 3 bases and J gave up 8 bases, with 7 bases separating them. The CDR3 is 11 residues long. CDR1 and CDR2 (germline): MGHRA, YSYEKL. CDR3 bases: TGCGCCAGCAGCCACAGGACGGAAGCTTTCTTT. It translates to CASSHRTEAFF.

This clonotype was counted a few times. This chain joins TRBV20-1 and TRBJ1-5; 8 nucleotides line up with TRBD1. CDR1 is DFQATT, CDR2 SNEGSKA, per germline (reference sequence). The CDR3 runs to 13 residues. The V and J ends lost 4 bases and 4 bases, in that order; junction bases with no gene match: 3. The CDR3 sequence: CSAIGQGNQPQHF. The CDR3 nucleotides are TGCAGTGCTATTGGACAGGGTAATCAGCCCCAGCATTTT.

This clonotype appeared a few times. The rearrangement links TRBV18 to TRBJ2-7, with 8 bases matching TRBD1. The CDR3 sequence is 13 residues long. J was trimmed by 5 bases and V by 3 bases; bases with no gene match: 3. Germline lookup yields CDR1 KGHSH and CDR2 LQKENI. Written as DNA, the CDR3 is TGTGCCAGCTCACCGACAGGGGACGACGAGCAGTACGTC. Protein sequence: CASSPTGDDEQYV.

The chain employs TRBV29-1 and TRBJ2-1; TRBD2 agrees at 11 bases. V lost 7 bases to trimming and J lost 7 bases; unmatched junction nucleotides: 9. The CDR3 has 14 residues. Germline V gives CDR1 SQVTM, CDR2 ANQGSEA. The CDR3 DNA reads TGCAGCGCGATCAATAGCGGGAGGGGAAATGAGCAGTTCTTC. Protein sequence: CSAINSGRGNEQFF.

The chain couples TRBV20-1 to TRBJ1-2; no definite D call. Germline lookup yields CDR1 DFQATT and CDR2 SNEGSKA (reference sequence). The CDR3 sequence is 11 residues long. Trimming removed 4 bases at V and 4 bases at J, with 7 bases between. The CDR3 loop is CSANDGYGYTF. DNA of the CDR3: TGCAGTGCTAATGACGGCTATGGCTACACCTTC.

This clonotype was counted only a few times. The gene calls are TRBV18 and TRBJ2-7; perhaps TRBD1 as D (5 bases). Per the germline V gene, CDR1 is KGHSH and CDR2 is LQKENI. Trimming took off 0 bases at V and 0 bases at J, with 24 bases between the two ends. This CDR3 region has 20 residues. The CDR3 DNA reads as TGTGCCAGCTCACCACCGAGCAGCCAGGCCCGACAGCGACCCTCCTACGAGCAGTACTTC. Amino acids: CASSPPSSQARQRPSYEQYF.

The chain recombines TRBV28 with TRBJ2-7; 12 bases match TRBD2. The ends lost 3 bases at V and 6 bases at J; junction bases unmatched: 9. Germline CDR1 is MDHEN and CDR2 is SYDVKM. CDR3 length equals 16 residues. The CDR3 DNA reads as TGTGCCAGCAGTTTGCTCGGACTAGCGGGGCGGGGCGAGCAGTACTTC. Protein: CASSLLGLAGRGEQYF. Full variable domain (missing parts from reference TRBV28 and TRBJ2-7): DVKVTQSSRYLVKRTGEKVFLECVQDMDHENMFWYRQDPGLGLRLIYFSYDVKMKEKGDIPEGYSVSREKKERFSLILESASTNQTSMYLCASSLLGLAGRGEQYFGPGTRLTVT.

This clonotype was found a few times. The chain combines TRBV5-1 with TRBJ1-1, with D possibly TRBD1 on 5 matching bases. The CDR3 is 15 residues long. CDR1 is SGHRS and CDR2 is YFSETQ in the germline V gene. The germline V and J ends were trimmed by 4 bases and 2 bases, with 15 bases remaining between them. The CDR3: CASSGTGRPNTEAFF. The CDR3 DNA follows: TGCGCCAGCAGCGGAACGGGACGGCCTAACACTGAAGCTTTCTTT.

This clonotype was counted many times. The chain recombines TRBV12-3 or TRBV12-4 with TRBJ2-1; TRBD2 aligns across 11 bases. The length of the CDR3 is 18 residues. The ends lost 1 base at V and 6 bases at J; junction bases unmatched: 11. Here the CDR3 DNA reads TGTGCCAGCAGTTTAGAACTAGCGGGAGCGACCCATCCCAATGAGCAGTTCTTC. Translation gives CASSLELAGATHPNEQFF.